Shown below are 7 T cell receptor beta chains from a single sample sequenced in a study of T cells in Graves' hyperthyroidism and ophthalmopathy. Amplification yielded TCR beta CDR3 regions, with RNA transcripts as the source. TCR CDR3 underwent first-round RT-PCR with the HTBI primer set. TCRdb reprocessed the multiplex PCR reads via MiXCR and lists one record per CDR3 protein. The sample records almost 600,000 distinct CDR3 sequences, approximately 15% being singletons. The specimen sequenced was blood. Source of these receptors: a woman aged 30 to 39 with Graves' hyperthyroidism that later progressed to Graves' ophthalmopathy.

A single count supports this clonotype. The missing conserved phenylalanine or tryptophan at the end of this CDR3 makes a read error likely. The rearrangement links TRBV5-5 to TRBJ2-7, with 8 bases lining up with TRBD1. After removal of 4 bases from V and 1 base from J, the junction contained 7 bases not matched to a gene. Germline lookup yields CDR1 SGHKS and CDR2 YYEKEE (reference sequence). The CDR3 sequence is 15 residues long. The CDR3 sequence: CASSLLWTGSYEQYS. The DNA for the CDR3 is TGTGCCAGCAGCCTCCTCTGGACAGGGTCCTACGAGCAGTACTCC.

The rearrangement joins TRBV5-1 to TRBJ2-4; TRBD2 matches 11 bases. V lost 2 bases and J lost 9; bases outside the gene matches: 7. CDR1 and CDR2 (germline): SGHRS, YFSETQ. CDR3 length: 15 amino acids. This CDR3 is CASSFKLAGAGIQYF. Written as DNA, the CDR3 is TGCGCCAGCAGCTTTAAACTAGCGGGAGCGGGCATTCAGTACTTC.

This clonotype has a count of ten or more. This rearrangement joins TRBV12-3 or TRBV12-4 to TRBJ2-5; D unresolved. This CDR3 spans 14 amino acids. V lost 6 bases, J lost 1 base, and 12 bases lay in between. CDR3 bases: TGTGCCAGCAGACCTCTTAATCTCCAAGAGACCCAGTACTTC. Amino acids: CASRPLNLQETQYF.

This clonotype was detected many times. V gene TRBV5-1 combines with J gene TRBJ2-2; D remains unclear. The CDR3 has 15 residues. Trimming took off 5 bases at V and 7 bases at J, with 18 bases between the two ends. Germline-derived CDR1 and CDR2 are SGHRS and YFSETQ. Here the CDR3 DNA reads TGCGCCAGCAGTACTATTAAAAGCGTGAACGGGGAGCTGTTTTTT. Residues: CASSTIKSVNGELFF. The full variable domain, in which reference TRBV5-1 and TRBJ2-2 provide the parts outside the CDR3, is KAGVTQTPRYLIKTRGQQVTLSCSPISGHRSVSWYQQTPGQGLQFLFEYFSETQRNKGNFPGRFSGRQFSNSRSEMNVSTLELGDSALYLCASSTIKSVNGELFFGEGSRLTVL.

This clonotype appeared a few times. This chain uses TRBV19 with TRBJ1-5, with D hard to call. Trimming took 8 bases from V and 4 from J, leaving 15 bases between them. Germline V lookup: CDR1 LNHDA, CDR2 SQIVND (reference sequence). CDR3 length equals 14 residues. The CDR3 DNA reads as TGTGCCAGTCGCCACGATCTGCCGAATCAGCCCCAGCATTTT. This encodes CASRHDLPNQPQHF.

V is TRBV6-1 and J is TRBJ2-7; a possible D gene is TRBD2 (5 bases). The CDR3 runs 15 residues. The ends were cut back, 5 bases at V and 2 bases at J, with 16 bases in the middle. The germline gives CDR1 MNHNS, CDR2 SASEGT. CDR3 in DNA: TGTGCCAGCAGTCCCTTCGCGGGCCCTCCCTACGAGCAGTACTTC. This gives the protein CASSPFAGPPYEQYF.

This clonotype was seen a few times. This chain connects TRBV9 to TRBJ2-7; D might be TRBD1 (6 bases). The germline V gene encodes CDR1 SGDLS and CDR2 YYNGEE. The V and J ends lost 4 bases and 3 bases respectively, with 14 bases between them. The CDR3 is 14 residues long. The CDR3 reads CASSSTTGFYEQYF. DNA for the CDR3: TGTGCCAGCAGCTCAACTACAGGGTTCTACGAGCAGTACTTC.